These T cell receptor beta chains were read from a single sample in a study of T cells after yellow fever vaccination. TCRdb re-analysed the 5' RACE reads in MiXCR, keeping a single row per CDR3 protein. Among 450,000 to 650,000 distinct CDR3 sequences, roughly 22% were seen once, and the ten largest hold about 16%. The sample in question was PBMCs, obtained 21 days after the first yellow fever vaccination. These receptors all come from a man aged 18 to 35 who received the YFV17D yellow fever vaccine. The CDR3 runs from the conserved cysteine through the conserved F or W. D genes are given only for firm matches. Clone size is not always given. Where it is, it says once, few, many or a class for expanded clones.

j_call d_call v_call clone_size cdr3_nt cdr3_aa
TRBJ2-1 TRBD1 TRBV12-3/TRBV12-4 few TGTGCCAGCACTGGGACAGGGGAGTACAATGAGCAGTTCTTC CASTGTGEYNEQFF
TRBJ2-1 TRBD2 TRBV2 few TGTGCCAGCAGGGAATTAGCGGGGGACTCCTACAATGAGCAGTTCTTC CASRELAGDSYNEQFF
TRBJ1-5 . TRBV4-3 few TGCGCCAGCAGCCCCTACGCAGGGGATCAGCCCCAGCATTTT CASSPYAGDQPQHF
TRBJ2-5 . TRBV4-1 . TGCGCCAGCAGCCAAGGACACACGGAGACCCAGTACTTC CASSQGHTETQYF
TRBJ1-1 . TRBV28 . TGTGCCAGCAGTTTTGCCACCCTCCCGAACACTGAAGCTTTCTTT CASSFATLPNTEAFF
TRBJ1-5 . TRBV10-3 many TGTGCCATCAATGGGGGCAATCAGCCCCAGCATTTT CAINGGNQPQHF
TRBJ1-1 . TRBV6-5 few TGTGCCAGCAGTTACTCTTCAACAGGTTCCGAAGCTTTCTTT CASSYSSTGSEAFF
TRBJ2-2 . TRBV4-3 . TGCGCCAGCAGCCATTCCGGGACCGCGAACACCGGGGAGCTGTTTTTT CASSHSGTANTGELFF
TRBJ2-2 . TRBV18 . TGTGCCAGCTCACACAGCACTACCGGGGAGCTGTTTTTT CASSHSTTGELFF
TRBJ1-1 . TRBV7-9 . TGTGCCAGCAGCCCGTGGGGGGTCGTAACGAACACTGAAGCTTTCTTT CASSPWGVVTNTEAFF
TRBJ2-3 . TRBV9 . TGTGCCAGCAGCGTAGGCCCGGGGAGGACGAGTAGCACAGATACGCAGTATTTT CASSVGPGRTSSTDTQYF
TRBJ1-2 TRBD1 TRBV5-1 few TGCGCCAGCAGCTTGGTTGGGACAGAGCCCAACTATGGCTACACCTTC CASSLVGTEPNYGYTF
TRBJ1-5 TRBD1 TRBV7-9 . TGTGCCAGCAGCCGGGGACAGAACAATCAGCCCCAGCATTTT CASSRGQNNQPQHF
TRBJ2-3 TRBD2 TRBV5-4 many TGTGCCAGCAGCTTCTGGAGCGGGGGGGCCATAGATACGCAGTATTTT CASSFWSGGAIDTQYF
TRBJ1-2 . TRBV30 . TGTGCCTGGAGTGGAGAAAACTATGGCTACACCTTC CAWSGENYGYTF
TRBJ1-4 . TRBV7-9 . TGTGCCAGCAGACCTCCTATATCAACTAATGAAAAACTGTTTTTT CASRPPISTNEKLFF
TRBJ1-1 TRBD1 TRBV12-3/TRBV12-4 few TGTGCCAGCAGAAAGACAGGGCCGCGGGGTGAAGCTTTCTTT CASRKTGPRGEAFF
TRBJ2-3 TRBD2 TRBV5-4 . TGTGCCAGCAGGGCACTAGCGGGGGGCCTGACAGATACGCAGTATTTT CASRALAGGLTDTQYF
TRBJ1-5 TRBD1 TRBV7-9 . TGTGCCAGCAGTCCCGGGACAGACTCCGTTCAGCCCCAGCATTTT CASSPGTDSVQPQHF
TRBJ2-3 TRBD2 TRBV7-9 many TGTGCCAGCAGCCCCGGGACTAGCGGCACAGATACGCAGTATTTT CASSPGTSGTDTQYF
TRBJ1-5 . TRBV12-3/TRBV12-4 many TGTGCCAGCAGTTCCCAGGGTGGCAATCAGCCCCAGCATTTT CASSSQGGNQPQHF
TRBJ1-2 . TRBV20-1 few TGCAGTGCTAGAGTCCCACCGGACTCCGGCTATGGCTACACCTTC CSARVPPDSGYGYTF
TRBJ1-3 . TRBV20-1 . TGCAGTGCAGGAGACAGCCACTCTGGAAACACCATATATTTT CSAGDSHSGNTIYF
TRBJ1-4 . TRBV27 . TGTGCCAGCAGAGAAGGGTGGAATGAAAAACTGTTTTTT CASREGWNEKLFF
TRBJ2-6 . TRBV5-1 . TGCGCCAGCAGCTTCGATCCTGCGGGGGCCCAGAACGTCCTGACTTTC CASSFDPAGAQNVLTF
TRBJ1-5 . TRBV18 few TGTGCCAGCTCATCTATGGACGACAATCAGCCCCAGCATTTT CASSSMDDNQPQHF
TRBJ2-7 TRBD1 TRBV7-2 . TGTGCCAGCAGCTTAGCCAGGACAGGCTCCTACGAGCAGTACTTC CASSLARTGSYEQYF
TRBJ2-5 . TRBV7-9 . TGTGCCAGCAGACCGGGACACATCTTTTCAGAGACCCAGTACTTC CASRPGHIFSETQYF
TRBJ2-3 TRBD1 TRBV5-6 . TGTGCCAGCAGCTCCGCTCGGACAGGGACCGGGGATACGCAGTATTTT CASSSARTGTGDTQYF
TRBJ1-1 . TRBV20-1 few TGCAGTGCTAGAGATGACAGGAACACTGAAGCTTTCTTT CSARDDRNTEAFF
TRBJ2-3 . TRBV5-1 few TGCGCCAGCAGCTTGGACCCAGGGAGAACAGATACGCAGTATTTT CASSLDPGRTDTQYF
TRBJ1-1 . TRBV11-1 few TGTGCCAGCAGGTCCGGGACCGGCCCCACTGAAGCTTTCTTT CASRSGTGPTEAFF
TRBJ2-6 . TRBV6-2/TRBV6-3 many TGTGCCAGCAGCCTGTCTGGGGCCAACGTCCTGACTTTC CASSLSGANVLTF
TRBJ2-2 TRBD2 TRBV20-1 few TGCAGTGCAAGGTCCTGGGAGGGCGGGGAGCTGTTTTTT CSARSWEGGELFF
TRBJ2-3 . TRBV24-1 few TGTGCCACCAGTGATTTAAAACAGACGGGCCGAGGGTACACAGATACGCAGTATTTT CATSDLKQTGRGYTDTQYF
TRBJ2-7 . TRBV3-1 many TGTGCCAGCAGCCTTCAGGGTCCCTACGAGCAGTACTTC CASSLQGPYEQYF
TRBJ2-5 TRBD2 TRBV7-2 . TGTGCCAGCAGCTACGCTCCGGGACTAGCGGGGGTGCGGCTCGGTGAGACCCAGTACTTC CASSYAPGLAGVRLGETQYF
TRBJ2-2 . TRBV25-1 few TGTGCCAGCAGTTATATCGGGACGGCGAACACCGGGGAGCTGTTTTTT CASSYIGTANTGELFF
TRBJ1-6 . TRBV6-5 . TGTGCCAGCAGTTACCCGAAGGGGCCCCTCCACTTT CASSYPKGPLHF
TRBJ2-4 . TRBV14 few TGTGCCAGCAGCCAAGGGCGGCAGGGAGCCTCCAAAAACATTCAGTACTTC CASSQGRQGASKNIQYF
TRBJ2-1 TRBD2 TRBV20-1 few TGCAGTGCTACGACTAGCGGTGCTTACAATGAGCAGTTCTTC CSATTSGAYNEQFF
TRBJ1-1 . TRBV20-1 . TGCAGTGCTAGTTTTAGGGCCCGGCCGGGAGCTTTCTTT CSASFRARPGAFF
TRBJ1-1 . TRBV27 . TGTGCCAGCAGTTCGCTAGGGGCGGGTAACACTGAAGCTTTCTTT CASSSLGAGNTEAFF
TRBJ2-7 TRBD1 TRBV6-5 . TGTGCCAGCAGTTTAGACAGGGCGGACAGGAGATCCTACGAGCAGTACTTC CASSLDRADRRSYEQYF
TRBJ1-1 . TRBV5-5 . TGTGCCAGCACCGACAGCGCAGGCGCGAACACTGAAGCTTTCTTT CASTDSAGANTEAFF
TRBJ2-7 . TRBV27 . TGTGCCAGCAGTTTGGGCAGGGTAGTCTACGAGCAGTACTTC CASSLGRVVYEQYF
TRBJ1-1 . TRBV4-3 few TGCGCCAGCAGCCGTTCAGGGGATCGGAGTGAAGCTTTCTTT CASSRSGDRSEAFF
TRBJ2-1 TRBD2 TRBV19 few TGTGCCAGTAGTACCCAGACTAGCGGCAATGAGCAGTTCTTC CASSTQTSGNEQFF
TRBJ2-2 . TRBV6-5 few TGTGCCGCCTCCCCTGGCGGGGAGCTGTTTTTT CAASPGGELFF
TRBJ1-1 . TRBV4-3 many TGCGCCAGCAGCCAAGGGGACACTGAAGCTTTCTTT CASSQGDTEAFF